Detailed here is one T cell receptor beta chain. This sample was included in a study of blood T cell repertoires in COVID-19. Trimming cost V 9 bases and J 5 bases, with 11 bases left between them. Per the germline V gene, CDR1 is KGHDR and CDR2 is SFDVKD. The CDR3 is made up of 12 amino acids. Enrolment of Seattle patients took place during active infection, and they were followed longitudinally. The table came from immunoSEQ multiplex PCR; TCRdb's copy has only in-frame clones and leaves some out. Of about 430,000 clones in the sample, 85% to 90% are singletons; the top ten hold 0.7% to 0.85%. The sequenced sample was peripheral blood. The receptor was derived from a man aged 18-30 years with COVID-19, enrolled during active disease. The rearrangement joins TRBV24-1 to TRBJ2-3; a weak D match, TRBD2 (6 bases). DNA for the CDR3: TGTGCCACCGTGGGAGCGGGAGATACGCAGTATTTT. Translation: CATVGAGDTQYF.